Listed below are T cell receptor beta chains from one sample, sequenced in a study of spatial heterogeneity in lung cancer. TCRdb re-derived calls from the 5' RACE reads in MiXCR, one entry per CDR3 protein. The sample has approximately 92,000 distinct CDR3 sequences, approximately 12% seen once. The starting material was PBMCs, obtained at surgery. These receptors were collected from a male donor with early-stage non-small cell lung cancer. Both conserved end residues are part of each CDR3. The order of the fields is V gene, CDR3 length, J gene, clone size, CDR3 protein. Not all rows give a size; the values are once, few, many and, for expanded clones, a class.

v_gene: TRBV18
len: 16
j_gene: TRBJ2-1
abundance: few
CDR3aa: CASSPLTTGRVNEQFF

v_gene: TRBV7-9
len: 15
j_gene: TRBJ2-5
abundance: many
CDR3aa: CASSPVTGVQETQYF

v_gene: TRBV6-6
len: 15
j_gene: TRBJ1-2
abundance: once
CDR3aa: CASRHTGGADYGYTF

v_gene: TRBV29-1
len: 13
j_gene: TRBJ2-5
abundance: many
CDR3aa: CSVGDPGVGTQYF

v_gene: TRBV27
len: 14
j_gene: TRBJ1-6
abundance: NA
CDR3aa: CASSLQGSHSPLHF

v_gene: TRBV4-1
len: 17
j_gene: TRBJ1-6
abundance: many
CDR3aa: CASSRGTASSYNSPLHF

v_gene: TRBV7-2
len: 16
j_gene: TRBJ1-3
abundance: NA
CDR3aa: CASSPAGQVPGNTIYF

v_gene: TRBV4-3
len: 18
j_gene: TRBJ1-4
abundance: many
CDR3aa: CASSQAVFRTHRNEKLFF

v_gene: TRBV6-5
len: 13
j_gene: TRBJ1-1
abundance: few
CDR3aa: CASSSGDSQEAFF

v_gene: TRBV5-1
len: 16
j_gene: TRBJ2-3
abundance: few
CDR3aa: CASSLGPQGNTDTQYF

v_gene: TRBV20-1
len: 15
j_gene: TRBJ1-3
abundance: few
CDR3aa: CSAPGQGYSGNTIYF

v_gene: TRBV7-2
len: 15
j_gene: TRBJ2-6
abundance: many
CDR3aa: CASSFESSGANVLTF

v_gene: TRBV7-2
len: 14
j_gene: TRBJ2-7
abundance: NA
CDR3aa: CASSSRTAYYEQYF

v_gene: TRBV29-1
len: 13
j_gene: TRBJ2-1
abundance: NA
CDR3aa: CSVGTTDSGKGFF

v_gene: TRBV27
len: 19
j_gene: TRBJ2-1
abundance: few
CDR3aa: CASSLLLAGGPALYNEQFF

v_gene: TRBV6-5
len: 15
j_gene: TRBJ2-1
abundance: many
CDR3aa: CASSSLAGGLLEQFF

v_gene: TRBV10-3
len: 14
j_gene: TRBJ1-1
abundance: NA
CDR3aa: CAISHDGENTEAFF

v_gene: TRBV12-3/TRBV12-4
len: 11
j_gene: TRBJ2-1
abundance: many
CDR3aa: CASSGRRTPVF

v_gene: TRBV28
len: 15
j_gene: TRBJ1-3
abundance: few
CDR3aa: CASSLGRSRRNTIYF

v_gene: TRBV3-1
len: 16
j_gene: TRBJ1-5
abundance: NA
CDR3aa: CASSQDPGSSNQPQHF

v_gene: TRBV7-2
len: 14
j_gene: TRBJ2-7
abundance: few
CDR3aa: CASSSSGGAYEQYF

v_gene: TRBV11-2
len: 13
j_gene: TRBJ2-5
abundance: many
CDR3aa: CASSRTRGETQYF

v_gene: TRBV28
len: 16
j_gene: TRBJ1-2
abundance: few
CDR3aa: CASSTTGTGSHYGYTF

v_gene: TRBV12-3/TRBV12-4
len: 16
j_gene: TRBJ2-2
abundance: NA
CDR3aa: CASSADRGALGGELFF

v_gene: TRBV6-5
len: 15
j_gene: TRBJ2-5
abundance: NA
CDR3aa: CASSYKGQGRQTQYF

v_gene: TRBV18
len: 15
j_gene: TRBJ1-6
abundance: NA
CDR3aa: CASSPEGQTGTPLHF

v_gene: TRBV9
len: 12
j_gene: TRBJ2-3
abundance: few
CDR3aa: CASSVVSDTQYF

v_gene: TRBV9
len: 14
j_gene: TRBJ2-5
abundance: few
CDR3aa: CASSVAGTGETQYF

v_gene: TRBV7-2
len: 14
j_gene: TRBJ2-1
abundance: few
CDR3aa: CASSFGGGYNEQFF

v_gene: TRBV7-9
len: 15
j_gene: TRBJ1-3
abundance: many
CDR3aa: CASSPPGSSGNTIYF

v_gene: TRBV5-1
len: 13
j_gene: TRBJ1-2
abundance: NA
CDR3aa: CASSSAVSDGYTF

v_gene: TRBV24-1
len: 13
j_gene: TRBJ2-7
abundance: few
CDR3aa: CATSDPGGGEQYF

v_gene: TRBV11-2
len: 14
j_gene: TRBJ2-5
abundance: NA
CDR3aa: CASSLGAGFETQYF

v_gene: TRBV4-3
len: 17
j_gene: TRBJ2-2
abundance: NA
CDR3aa: CASSQGASGVNTGELFF

v_gene: TRBV20-1
len: 15
j_gene: TRBJ2-7
abundance: few
CDR3aa: CSARDLTPNSYEQYF

v_gene: TRBV28
len: 11
j_gene: TRBJ2-5
abundance: NA
CDR3aa: CASSFYRTTYF

v_gene: TRBV7-2
len: 14
j_gene: TRBJ2-2
abundance: NA
CDR3aa: CASSLQGEVGELFF

v_gene: TRBV3-1
len: 16
j_gene: TRBJ2-1
abundance: NA
CDR3aa: CASSQGPSGGADEQFF

v_gene: TRBV12-3/TRBV12-4
len: 13
j_gene: TRBJ1-2
abundance: few
CDR3aa: CASSLDRSYGYTF

v_gene: TRBV20-1
len: 15
j_gene: TRBJ1-1
abundance: NA
CDR3aa: CSARGAGTGRTEAFF

v_gene: TRBV13
len: 15
j_gene: TRBJ2-7
abundance: few
CDR3aa: CASSPGGAGSYEQYF

v_gene: TRBV9
len: 14
j_gene: TRBJ2-2
abundance: few
CDR3aa: CASSVEAPDGELFF

v_gene: TRBV7-3
len: 15
j_gene: TRBJ2-1
abundance: NA
CDR3aa: CASSFGTGRYNEQFF

v_gene: TRBV29-1
len: 14
j_gene: TRBJ2-5
abundance: few
CDR3aa: CSVGTGGAERTQYF

v_gene: TRBV7-3
len: 14
j_gene: TRBJ2-7
abundance: NA
CDR3aa: CASSLGLIPYEQYF

v_gene: TRBV7-9
len: 14
j_gene: TRBJ1-3
abundance: NA
CDR3aa: CASSPDRAGNTIYF

v_gene: TRBV9
len: 14
j_gene: TRBJ2-1
abundance: NA
CDR3aa: CASSVRFESNEQFF

v_gene: TRBV10-3
len: 15
j_gene: TRBJ2-7
abundance: few
CDR3aa: CATLNLPFSSYEQYF

v_gene: TRBV12-3/TRBV12-4
len: 14
j_gene: TRBJ1-1
abundance: NA
CDR3aa: CASSYGTGRSEAFF

v_gene: TRBV28
len: 13
j_gene: TRBJ1-2
abundance: NA
CDR3aa: CASSLSRNYGYTF